This T cell receptor beta chain was observed in a study of OX40 agonist ivuxolimab in advanced cancers. TCRdb's copy holds only in-frame clones and misses some; the assay was immunoSEQ multiplex PCR. The sample comprises tens of thousands of clones, 85% to 90% of which are singletons, and approximately 19% rests with the top ten. Germline CDR1 is LNHDA and CDR2 is SQIVND (reference sequence). The CDR3 spans 15 residues. V lost 6 bases, J lost 8 bases, and 19 bases lay in between. The V gene is TRBV19, the J gene TRBJ1-4; weak D call: TRBD1 (5 bases). The receptor was isolated from an adult with an advanced solid tumor such as melanoma, head and neck, liver or kidney cancer. Sequencing used CD4+ or CD8+ T cells sorted from blood, obtained in a trial of the OX40 agonist ivuxolimab. This chain's CDR3 is CASRGPWGGGEKLFF. CDR3 sequence (DNA): TGTGCCAGTAGAGGCCCCTGGGGGGGTGGCGAAAAACTGTTTTTT.